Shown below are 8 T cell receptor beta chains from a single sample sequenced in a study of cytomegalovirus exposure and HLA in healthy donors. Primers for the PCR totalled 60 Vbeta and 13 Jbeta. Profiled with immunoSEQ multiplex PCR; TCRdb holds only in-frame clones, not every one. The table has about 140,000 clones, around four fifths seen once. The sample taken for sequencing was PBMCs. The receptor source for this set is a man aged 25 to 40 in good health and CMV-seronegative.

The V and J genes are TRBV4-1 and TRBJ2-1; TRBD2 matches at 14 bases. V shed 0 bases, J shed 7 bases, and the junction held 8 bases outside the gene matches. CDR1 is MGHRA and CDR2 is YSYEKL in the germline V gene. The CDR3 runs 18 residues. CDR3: CASSQDRMGLAGVNEQFF. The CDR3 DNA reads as TGCGCCAGCAGCCAAGATCGAATGGGACTAGCGGGAGTAAATGAGCAGTTCTTC.

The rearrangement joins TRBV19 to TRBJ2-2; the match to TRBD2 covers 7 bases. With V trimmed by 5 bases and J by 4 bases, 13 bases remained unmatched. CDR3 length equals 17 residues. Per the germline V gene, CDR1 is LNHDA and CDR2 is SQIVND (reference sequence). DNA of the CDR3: TGTGCCAGTAGTCCTAGCGGCATCTTTCGGGGCACCGGGGAGCTGTTTTTT. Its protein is CASSPSGIFRGTGELFF.

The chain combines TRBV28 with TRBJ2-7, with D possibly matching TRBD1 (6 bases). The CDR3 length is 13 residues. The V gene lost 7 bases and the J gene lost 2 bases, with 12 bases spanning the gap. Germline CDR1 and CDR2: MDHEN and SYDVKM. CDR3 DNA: TGTGCCAGCAACTCGGGACAAGCCTACGAGCAGTACTTC. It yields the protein CASNSGQAYEQYF. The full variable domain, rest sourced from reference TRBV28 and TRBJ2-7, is DVKVTQSSRYLVKRTGEKVFLECVQDMDHENMFWYRQDPGLGLRLIYFSYDVKMKEKGDIPEGYSVSREKKERFSLILESASTNQTSMYLCASNSGQAYEQYFGPGTRLTVT.

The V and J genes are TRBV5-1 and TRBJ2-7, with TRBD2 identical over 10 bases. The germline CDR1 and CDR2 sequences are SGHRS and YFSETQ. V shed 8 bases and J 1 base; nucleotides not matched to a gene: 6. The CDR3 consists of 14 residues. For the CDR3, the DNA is TGCGCCAGTGGTAGCGGGAGGTCTTCCTACGAGCAGTACTTC. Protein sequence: CASGSGRSSYEQYF.

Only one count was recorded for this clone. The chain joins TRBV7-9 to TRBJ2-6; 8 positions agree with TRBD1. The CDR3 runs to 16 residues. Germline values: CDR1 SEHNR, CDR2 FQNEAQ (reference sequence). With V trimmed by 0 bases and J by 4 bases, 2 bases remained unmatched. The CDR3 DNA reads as TGTGCCAGCAGCTTAGCACAGGGGGGCGGGGCCAACGTCCTGACTTTC. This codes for CASSLAQGGGANVLTF.

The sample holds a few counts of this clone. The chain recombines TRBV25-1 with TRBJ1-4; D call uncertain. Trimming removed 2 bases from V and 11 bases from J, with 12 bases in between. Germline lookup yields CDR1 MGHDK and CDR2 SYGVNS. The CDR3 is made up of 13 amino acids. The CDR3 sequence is CASSELLKRKLFF. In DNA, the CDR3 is TGTGCCAGCAGTGAACTTTTAAAGCGGAAACTGTTTTTT.

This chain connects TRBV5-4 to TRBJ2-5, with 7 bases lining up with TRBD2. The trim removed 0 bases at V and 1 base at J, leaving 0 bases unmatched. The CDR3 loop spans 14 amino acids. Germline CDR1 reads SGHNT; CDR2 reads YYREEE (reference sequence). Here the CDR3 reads CASSLGEGQETQYF. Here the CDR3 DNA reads TGTGCCAGCAGCTTGGGGGAGGGCCAAGAGACCCAGTACTTC.

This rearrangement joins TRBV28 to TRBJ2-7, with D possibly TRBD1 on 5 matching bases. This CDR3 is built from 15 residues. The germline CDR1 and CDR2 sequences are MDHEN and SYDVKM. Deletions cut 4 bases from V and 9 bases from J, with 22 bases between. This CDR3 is CASSSPGRTTPRQYF. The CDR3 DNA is TGTGCCAGCAGTTCCCCCGGAAGGACAACCCCAAGGCAGTACTTC.